This TCR beta chain derives from a study of Graves' ophthalmopathy and Graves' hyperthyroidism. V was clipped by 1 base and J by 2 bases, with 15 bases between them. CDR3 length: 17 amino acids. Germline loops: CDR1 SGHRS, CDR2 YFSETQ. The authors amplified TCR beta CDR3 regions, and they did so from RNA transcripts for repertoire sequencing. HTBI-primed RT-PCR formed the first round, and a multiplex PCR formed the second. Using its own MiXCR run on the multiplex PCR reads, TCRdb lists one record per CDR3 protein. The sample carries about 550,000 distinct CDR3 sequences, 35% to 40% recorded once. Only a few counts were recorded for this clonotype.

The chain has TRBV5-1 and TRBJ2-2; D may be TRBD1 (6 bases). Sequencing was done on a sample of peripheral blood or thyroid tissue (not recorded which). The receptor was derived from an adult man with Graves' hyperthyroidism. As DNA, the CDR3 is TGCGCCAGCAGCTTGAGATCCCCGGGACACAACACCGGGGAGCTGTTTTTT. It yields the protein CASSLRSPGHNTGELFF.